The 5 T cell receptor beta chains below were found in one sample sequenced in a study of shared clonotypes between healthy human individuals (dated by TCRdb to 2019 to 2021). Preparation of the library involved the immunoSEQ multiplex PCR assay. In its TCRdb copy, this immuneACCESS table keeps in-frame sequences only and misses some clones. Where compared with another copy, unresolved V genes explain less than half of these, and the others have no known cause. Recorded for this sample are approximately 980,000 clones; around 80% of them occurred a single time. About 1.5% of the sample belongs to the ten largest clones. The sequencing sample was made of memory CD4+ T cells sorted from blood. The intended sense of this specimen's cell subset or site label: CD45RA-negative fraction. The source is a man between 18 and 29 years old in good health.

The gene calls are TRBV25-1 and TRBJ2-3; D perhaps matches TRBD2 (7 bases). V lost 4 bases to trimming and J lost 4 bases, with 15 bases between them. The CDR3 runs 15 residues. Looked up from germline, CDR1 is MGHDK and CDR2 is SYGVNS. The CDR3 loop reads CASSGAWGGADTQYF. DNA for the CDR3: TGTGCCAGCAGTGGGGCCTGGGGGGGCGCAGATACGCAGTATTTT.

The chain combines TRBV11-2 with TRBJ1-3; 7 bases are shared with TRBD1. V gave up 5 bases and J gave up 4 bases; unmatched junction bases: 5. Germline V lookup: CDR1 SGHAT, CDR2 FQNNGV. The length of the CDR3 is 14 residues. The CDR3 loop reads CASSIGTAGNTIYF. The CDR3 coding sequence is TGTGCCAGCAGCATCGGGACAGCCGGAAACACCATATATTTT.

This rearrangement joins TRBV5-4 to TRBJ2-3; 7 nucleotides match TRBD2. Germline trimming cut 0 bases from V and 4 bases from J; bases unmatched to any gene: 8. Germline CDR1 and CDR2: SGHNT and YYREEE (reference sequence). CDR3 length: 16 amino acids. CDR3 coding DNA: TGTGCCAGCAGCTTGGATATCGGGGGGATCGCAGATACGCAGTATTTT. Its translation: CASSLDIGGIADTQYF.

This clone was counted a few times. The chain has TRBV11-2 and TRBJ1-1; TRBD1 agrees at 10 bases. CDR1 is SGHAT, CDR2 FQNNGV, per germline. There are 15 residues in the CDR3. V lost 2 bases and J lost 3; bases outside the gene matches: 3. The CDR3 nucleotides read TGTGCCAGCAGCTTAAGGGACAGGGGTTACACTGAAGCTTTCTTT. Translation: CASSLRDRGYTEAFF.

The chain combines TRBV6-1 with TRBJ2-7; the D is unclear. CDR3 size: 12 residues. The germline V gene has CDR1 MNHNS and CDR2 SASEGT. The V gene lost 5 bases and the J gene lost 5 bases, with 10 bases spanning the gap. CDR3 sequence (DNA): TGTGCCAGCAGTCCGGGCCTCAACGAGCAGTACTTC. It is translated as CASSPGLNEQYF.